Sequencing of this TCR beta chain was carried out in a study of T cells in narcolepsy. About the study: Enrolled donors included narcolepsy type 1 or type 2 patients and healthy controls. Study-level results: In some patient and control memory CD4+ samples, autoreactive clones were absent. Autoreactive HCRT-specific and TRIB2-specific clonotypes were marked in same-patient CSF-versus-blood CD4+ comparisons. Reportedly, autoreactive clonotypes were serially detected in patients' blood but not controls'.

Method: immunoSEQ multiplex PCR; TCRdb's copy keeps in-frame clones and lacks some. This sample has 32,000 or so clones, with roughly four fifths found just once. The CDR3 contains 15 residues. CDR1 and CDR2 (germline): SEHNR, FQNEAQ (reference sequence). The ends were cut back, 5 bases at V and 4 bases at J, with 17 bases in the middle. About this clone itself: The target antigen is unknown.

The sequenced sample was CD45RA- memory CD4+ T cells from PBMCs. The chain has TRBV7-9 and TRBJ1-1, with D uncertain. The source of this sequence is a human donor with narcolepsy. CDR3 sequence (DNA): TGTGCCAGCAGCCGGGAGAATGTCCGACCCACTGAAGCTTTCTTT. Translated, it gives CASSRENVRPTEAFF.